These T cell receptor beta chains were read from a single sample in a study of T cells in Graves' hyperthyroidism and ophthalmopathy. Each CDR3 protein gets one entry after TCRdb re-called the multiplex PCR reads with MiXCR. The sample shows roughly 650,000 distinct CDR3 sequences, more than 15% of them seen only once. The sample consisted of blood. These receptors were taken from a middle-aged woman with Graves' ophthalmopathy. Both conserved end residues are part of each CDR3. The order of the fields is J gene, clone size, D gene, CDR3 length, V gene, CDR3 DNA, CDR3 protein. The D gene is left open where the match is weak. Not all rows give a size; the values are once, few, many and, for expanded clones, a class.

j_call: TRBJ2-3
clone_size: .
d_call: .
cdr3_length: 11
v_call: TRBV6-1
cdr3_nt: TGTGCCGGCAGTGGAGGAGATACGCAGTATTTT
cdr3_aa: CAGSGGDTQYF

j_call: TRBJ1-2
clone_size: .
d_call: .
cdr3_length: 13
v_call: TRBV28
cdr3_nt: TGTGCCAGCGGCCTATCCCTGTTGGGGTTTAACACCTTC
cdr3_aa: CASGLSLLGFNTF

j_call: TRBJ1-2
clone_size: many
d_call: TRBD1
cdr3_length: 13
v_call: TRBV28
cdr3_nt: TGTGCCAGCAGTGGGACAGGGAAAGCTGGCTACACCTTC
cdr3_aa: CASSGTGKAGYTF

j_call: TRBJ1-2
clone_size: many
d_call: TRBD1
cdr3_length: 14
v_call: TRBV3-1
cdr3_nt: TGTGCCAGCAGCCCCGGGACAGGGATCTATGGCTACACCTTC
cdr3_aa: CASSPGTGIYGYTF

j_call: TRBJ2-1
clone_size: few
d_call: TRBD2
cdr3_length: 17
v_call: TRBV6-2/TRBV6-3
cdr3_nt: TGTGCCAGCAGCCTGACGCGGCTAGCGGGGGGTCAGGGTGAGCAGTTCTTC
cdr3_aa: CASSLTRLAGGQGEQFF

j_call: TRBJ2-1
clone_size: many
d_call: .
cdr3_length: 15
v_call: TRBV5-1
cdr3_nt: TGCGCCAGCAGCTTGGGGGATCCGGATGCGGGAGAGCAGTTCTTC
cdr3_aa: CASSLGDPDAGEQFF

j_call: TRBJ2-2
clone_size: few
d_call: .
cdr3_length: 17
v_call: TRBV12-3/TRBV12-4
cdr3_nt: TGTGCCAGCAGTCCACCCTCCGACAGGAAAAACACCGGGGAGCTGTTTTTT
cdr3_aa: CASSPPSDRKNTGELFF

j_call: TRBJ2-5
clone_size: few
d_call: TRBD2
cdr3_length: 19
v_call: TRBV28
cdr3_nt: TGTGCCAGCAGTTTTATCTGGACTAGCGGCCCTCGGGTGCAAGAGACCCAGTACTTC
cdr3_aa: CASSFIWTSGPRVQETQYF

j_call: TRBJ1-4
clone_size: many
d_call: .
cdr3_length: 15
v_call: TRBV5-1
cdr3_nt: TGCGCCAGCAGCTTGGATACAGGGATAAATGAAAAACTGTTTTTT
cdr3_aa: CASSLDTGINEKLFF

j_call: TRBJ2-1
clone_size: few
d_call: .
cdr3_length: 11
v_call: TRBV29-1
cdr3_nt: TGCAGCGTTGTAGAGGACAATGAGCAGTTCTTC
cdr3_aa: CSVVEDNEQFF

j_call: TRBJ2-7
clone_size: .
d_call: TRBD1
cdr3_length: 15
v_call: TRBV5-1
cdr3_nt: TGCGCCAGCAGCTGGGGGACAGGGGTTTCCTACGGGCAGTACTTC
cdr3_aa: CASSWGTGVSYGQYF

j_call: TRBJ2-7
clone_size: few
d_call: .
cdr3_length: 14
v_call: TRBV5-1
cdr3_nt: TGCGCCAGCAGCTTGGCGCCAGATTACTACGAGCAGTACTTC
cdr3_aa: CASSLAPDYYEQYF

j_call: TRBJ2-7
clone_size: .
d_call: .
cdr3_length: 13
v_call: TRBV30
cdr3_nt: TGTGCCTGGAGTGAACTTAGCTCCTACGAGCAGTACTTC
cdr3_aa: CAWSELSSYEQYF

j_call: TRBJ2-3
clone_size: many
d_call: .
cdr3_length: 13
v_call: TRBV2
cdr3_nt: TGTGCCAGCAGTAAAGAGTCCACAGATACGCAGTATTTT
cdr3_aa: CASSKESTDTQYF

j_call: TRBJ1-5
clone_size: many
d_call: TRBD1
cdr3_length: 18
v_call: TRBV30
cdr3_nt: TGTGCCTGGAGTCGAACCGGGACAGGGATCTATAGCAATCAGCCCCAGCATTTT
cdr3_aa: CAWSRTGTGIYSNQPQHF

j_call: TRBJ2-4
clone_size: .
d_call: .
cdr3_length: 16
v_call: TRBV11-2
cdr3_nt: TGTGCCAGCAGCCCGGGGACGCGCAGCGCGGAAAACATTCAGTACTTC
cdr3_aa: CASSPGTRSAENIQYF

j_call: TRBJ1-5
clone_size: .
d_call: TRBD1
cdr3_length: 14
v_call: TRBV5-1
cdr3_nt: TGCGCCAGCAGCGTCGGACAGGGGGTACAGCCCCAGCATTTT
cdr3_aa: CASSVGQGVQPQHF

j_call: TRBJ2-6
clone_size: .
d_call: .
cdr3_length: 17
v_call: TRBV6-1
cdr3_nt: TGTGCCAGCATGCTTAGCGCAGGGTGGGCTGGGGCCAACGTCCTGACTTTC
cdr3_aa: CASMLSAGWAGANVLTF

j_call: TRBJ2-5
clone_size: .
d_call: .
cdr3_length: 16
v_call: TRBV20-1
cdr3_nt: TGCAGTGCTAGAGATGGCAGAGACTCCACCCAAGAGACCCAGTACTTC
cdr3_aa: CSARDGRDSTQETQYF

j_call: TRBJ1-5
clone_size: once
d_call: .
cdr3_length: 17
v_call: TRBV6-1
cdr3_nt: TGTGCCAGCAGTGCATTCCCTTGGGGGGATAGCAATCGGCCCCAGCATTTT
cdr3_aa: CASSAFPWGDSNRPQHF

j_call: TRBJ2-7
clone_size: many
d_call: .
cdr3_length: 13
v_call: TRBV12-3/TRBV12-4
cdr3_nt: TGTGCCAGCAGCAAGACAGCCTCCTACGAGCAGTACTTC
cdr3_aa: CASSKTASYEQYF

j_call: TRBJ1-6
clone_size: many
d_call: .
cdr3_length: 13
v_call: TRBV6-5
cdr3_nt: TGTGCCAGCAGTTACTCTTCGGTCTCACCCCTCCACTTT
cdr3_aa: CASSYSSVSPLHF

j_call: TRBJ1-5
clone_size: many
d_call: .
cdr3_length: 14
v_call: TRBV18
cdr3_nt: TGTGCCAGCTCACCTGACAGTGTTTTCCAGCCCCAGCATTTT
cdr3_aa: CASSPDSVFQPQHF

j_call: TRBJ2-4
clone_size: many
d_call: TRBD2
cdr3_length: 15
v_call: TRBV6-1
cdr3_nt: TGTGCCAGCGGAGGACTAGGCTCGGGCAAAAACATTCAGTACTTC
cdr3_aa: CASGGLGSGKNIQYF

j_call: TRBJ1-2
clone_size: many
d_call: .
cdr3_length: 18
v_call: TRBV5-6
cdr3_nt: TGTGCCAGCAGCTTAGGGGGGGCTGACAGTGGGCCTAACTATGGCTACACCTTC
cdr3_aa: CASSLGGADSGPNYGYTF

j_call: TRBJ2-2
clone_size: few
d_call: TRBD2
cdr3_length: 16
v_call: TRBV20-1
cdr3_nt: TGCAGTGCTAGAGATCAGGGAGGGGTCGGCACCGGGGAGCTGTTTTTT
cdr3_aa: CSARDQGGVGTGELFF

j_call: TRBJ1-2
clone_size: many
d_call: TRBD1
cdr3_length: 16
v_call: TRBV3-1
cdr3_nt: TGTGCCAGCAGCCAGCGGACAGGTATAGCTAACTATGGCTACACCTTC
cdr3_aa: CASSQRTGIANYGYTF

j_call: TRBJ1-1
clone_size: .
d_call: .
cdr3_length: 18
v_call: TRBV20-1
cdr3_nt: TGCAGTGCTAGAGATCTATTGCCCAAGGCGCGGTTGAACACTGAAGCTTTCTTT
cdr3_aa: CSARDLLPKARLNTEAFF

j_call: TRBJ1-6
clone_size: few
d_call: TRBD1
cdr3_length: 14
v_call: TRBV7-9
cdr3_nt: TGTGCCAGCAGCTTCGACAGGGGTTATTCACCCCTCCACTTT
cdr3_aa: CASSFDRGYSPLHF

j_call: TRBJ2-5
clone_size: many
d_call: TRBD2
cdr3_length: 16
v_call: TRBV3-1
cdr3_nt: TGTGCCAGCAGCCAAGAGTTGCGGGAGGGAAGAGAGACCCAGTACTTC
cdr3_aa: CASSQELREGRETQYF

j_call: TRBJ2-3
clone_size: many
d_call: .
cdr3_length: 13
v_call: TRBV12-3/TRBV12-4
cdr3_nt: TGTGCCAGCAGTCCCGGGGCCAGTCTTACGCAGTATTTT
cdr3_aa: CASSPGASLTQYF

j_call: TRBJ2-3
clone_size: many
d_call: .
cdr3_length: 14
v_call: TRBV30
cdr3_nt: TGTGCCTGGAGTGTACATAGAACCACAGATACGCAGTATTTT
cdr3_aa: CAWSVHRTTDTQYF

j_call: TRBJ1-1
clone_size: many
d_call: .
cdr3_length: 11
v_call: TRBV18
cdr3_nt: TGTGCCAGCTCACACGACACTGAAGCTTTCTTT
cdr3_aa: CASSHDTEAFF